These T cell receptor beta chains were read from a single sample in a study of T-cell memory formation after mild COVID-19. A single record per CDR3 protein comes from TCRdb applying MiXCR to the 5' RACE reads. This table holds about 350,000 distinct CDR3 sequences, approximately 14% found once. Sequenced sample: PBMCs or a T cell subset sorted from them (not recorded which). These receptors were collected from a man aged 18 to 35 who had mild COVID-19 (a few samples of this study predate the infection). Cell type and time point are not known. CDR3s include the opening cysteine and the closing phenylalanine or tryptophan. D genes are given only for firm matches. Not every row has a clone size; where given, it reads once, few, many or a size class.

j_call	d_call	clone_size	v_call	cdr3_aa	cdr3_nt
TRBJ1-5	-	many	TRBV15	CATSRDWVGASNQPQHF	TGTGCCACCAGCAGAGATTGGGTAGGGGCGAGCAATCAGCCCCAGCATTTT
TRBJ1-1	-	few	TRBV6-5	CASSYMSLGTEAFF	TGTGCCAGCAGTTACATGAGCCTCGGGACTGAAGCTTTCTTT
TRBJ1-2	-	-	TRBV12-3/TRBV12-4	CASSSPRDGYTF	TGTGCCAGCAGTTCTCCCAGGGACGGCTACACCTTC
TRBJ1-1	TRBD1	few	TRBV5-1	CASSLGTGGEAFF	TGCGCCAGCAGCTTGGGGACAGGGGGAGAAGCTTTCTTT
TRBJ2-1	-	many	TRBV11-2	CASTLGSTNEQFF	TGTGCCAGCACCTTAGGTAGCACGAATGAGCAGTTCTTC
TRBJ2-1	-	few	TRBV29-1	CSASSRLEQFF	TGCAGCGCCAGTTCACGCTTAGAGCAGTTCTTC
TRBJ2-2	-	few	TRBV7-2	CASSSQTRGELFF	TGTGCCAGCAGCTCCCAGACTCGCGGGGAGCTGTTTTTT
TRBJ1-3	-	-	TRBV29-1	CSVAPIYSGNTIYF	TGCAGCGTTGCCCCGATTTACTCTGGAAACACCATATATTTT
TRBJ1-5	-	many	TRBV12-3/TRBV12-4	CASTSQTGRGQPQHF	TGTGCCAGCACCTCGCAAACAGGGCGTGGACAGCCCCAGCATTTT
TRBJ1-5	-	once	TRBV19	CASRVQGPHQPQHF	TGTGCCAGTAGGGTTCAAGGGCCCCATCAGCCCCAGCATTTT
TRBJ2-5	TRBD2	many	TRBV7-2	CASSPSGVQETQYF	TGTGCCAGCAGTCCCAGCGGGGTCCAAGAGACCCAGTACTTC
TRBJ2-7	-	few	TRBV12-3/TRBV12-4	CASSLSRGNEQYF	TGTGCCAGCAGTTTGAGTCGAGGTAACGAGCAGTACTTC
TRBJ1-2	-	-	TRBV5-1	CDSSLSWGSGNGYTF	TGCGACAGCAGCTTAAGTTGGGGGAGCGGTAATGGCTACACCTTC
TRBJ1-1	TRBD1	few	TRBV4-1	CASSQEGQALNTEAFF	TGCGCCAGCAGCCAAGAGGGACAGGCCTTGAACACTGAAGCTTTCTTT
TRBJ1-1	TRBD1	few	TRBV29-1	CSVERDRLMNTEAFF	TGCAGCGTTGAGAGGGACAGGTTAATGAACACTGAAGCTTTCTTT
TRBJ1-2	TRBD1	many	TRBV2	CASRDRGPGYTF	TGTGCCAGCAGGGACAGGGGGCCTGGCTACACCTTC
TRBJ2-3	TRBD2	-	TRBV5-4	CASSPSGVRTDTQYF	TGTGCCAGCAGTCCTAGCGGGGTGCGCACAGATACGCAGTATTTT
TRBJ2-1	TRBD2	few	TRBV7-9	CASSLRTSGDRREFF	TGTGCCAGCAGCTTAAGGACTAGCGGGGATAGGCGGGAGTTCTTC
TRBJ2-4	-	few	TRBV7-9	CASNIGNIQYF	TGTGCCAGTAACATTGGAAACATTCAGTACTTC
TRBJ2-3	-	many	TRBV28	CASSFRQTTDTQYF	TGTGCCAGCAGTTTCAGACAGACCACAGATACGCAGTATTTT
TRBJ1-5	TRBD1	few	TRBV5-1	CAGGDRIVSQPQHF	TGCGCCGGGGGGGACAGAATCGTTTCGCAGCCCCAGCATTTT
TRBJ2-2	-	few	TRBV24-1	CATSDYGVEWTGELFF	TGTGCCACCAGTGATTATGGGGTGGAATGGACCGGGGAGCTGTTTTTT
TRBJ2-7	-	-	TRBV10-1	CASSVGVPYEQYF	TGCGCCAGCAGTGTTGGCGTTCCCTACGAGCAGTACTTC
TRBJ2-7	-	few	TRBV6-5	CASSYGGGGEQYF	TGTGCCAGCAGTTACGGAGGGGGGGGCGAGCAGTACTTC
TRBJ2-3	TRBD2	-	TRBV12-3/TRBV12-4	CASSSGLAEPRDTQYF	TGTGCCAGCAGTTCGGGACTAGCGGAGCCTCGGGATACGCAGTATTTT
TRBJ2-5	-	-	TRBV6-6	CASSSRHGGETQYF	TGTGCCAGCAGTTCGCGACACGGGGGAGAGACCCAGTACTTC
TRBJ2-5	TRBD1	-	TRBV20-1	CSARGQAETQYF	TGCAGTGCCCGGGGACAGGCAGAGACCCAGTACTTC
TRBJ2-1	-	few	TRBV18	CASSDRTSRRNEQFF	TGTGCCAGCTCAGATCGGACTTCCCGCCGCAATGAGCAGTTCTTC
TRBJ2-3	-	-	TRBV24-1	CATSDSLRVAQYF	TGTGCCACCAGTGACTCGCTGAGGGTGGCGCAGTATTTT
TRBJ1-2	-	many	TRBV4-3	CASSQKIRREVDYGYTF	TGCGCCAGCAGCCAGAAAATCCGCAGGGAAGTTGACTATGGCTACACCTTC
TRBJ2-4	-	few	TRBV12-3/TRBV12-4	CASSNPGTLKNIQYF	TGTGCCAGCAGCAACCCCGGGACTCTCAAAAACATTCAGTACTTC
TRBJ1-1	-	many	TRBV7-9	CASSLEGRGTEAFF	TGTGCCAGCAGCTTAGAGGGGAGAGGGACTGAAGCTTTCTTT
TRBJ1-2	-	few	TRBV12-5	CASGLGGYGYTF	TGTGCTAGTGGTTTGGGGGGGTATGGCTACACCTTC
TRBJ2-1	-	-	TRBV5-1	CASSLGAGRGGSEQFF	TGCGCCAGCAGCTTGGGGGCGGGGCGAGGTGGTAGTGAGCAGTTCTTC
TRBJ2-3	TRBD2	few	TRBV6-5	CASGRGRGVTDTQYF	TGTGCCAGCGGCCGGGGGCGGGGGGTCACAGATACGCAGTATTTT
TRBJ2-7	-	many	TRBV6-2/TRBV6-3	CASSSIRDTGYEQYF	TGTGCCAGCAGTTCCATCCGGGACACCGGGTACGAGCAGTACTTC
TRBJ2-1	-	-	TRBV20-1	CSARERTGSSYNEQFF	TGCAGTGCTAGAGAGAGAACAGGGAGCTCCTACAATGAGCAGTTCTTC
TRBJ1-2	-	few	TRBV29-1	CSVEELGVGYGYTF	TGCAGCGTTGAAGAATTGGGGGTTGGCTATGGCTACACCTTC
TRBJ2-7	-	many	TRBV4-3	CASSPGLSYEQYF	TGCGCCAGCAGCCCGGGGCTATCCTACGAGCAGTACTTC
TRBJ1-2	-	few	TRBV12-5	CASGPEDYGGYTF	TGTGCTAGTGGCCCAGAAGACTACGGGGGCTACACCTTC
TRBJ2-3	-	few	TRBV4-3	CASSQDWDTGADTQYF	TGCGCCAGCAGCCAAGATTGGGACACAGGAGCAGATACGCAGTATTTT
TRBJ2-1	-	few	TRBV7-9	CASTFSGEQFF	TGTGCCAGCACCTTCTCGGGGGAGCAGTTCTTC
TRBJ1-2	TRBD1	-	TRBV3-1	CASRGRGRGYTF	TGTGCCAGCAGGGGCAGGGGGCGCGGCTACACCTTC
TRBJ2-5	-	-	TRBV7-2	CASSASYEMGTQYF	TGTGCCAGCAGCGCGTCCTACGAGATGGGGACCCAGTACTTC
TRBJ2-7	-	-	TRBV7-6	CASSRQGGDEQYF	TGTGCCAGCAGCCGACAGGGAGGTGACGAGCAGTACTTC
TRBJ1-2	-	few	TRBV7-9	CASSWAAAAAEGGYTF	TGTGCCAGCAGCTGGGCGGCGGCAGCGGCCGAGGGTGGCTACACCTTC
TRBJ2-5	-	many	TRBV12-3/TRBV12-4	CASSPSRASETQYF	TGTGCCAGCAGCCCGAGTAGGGCATCAGAGACCCAGTACTTC